The TCR beta chain under discussion was sequenced for a study of chemoradiotherapy in HPV16-positive cancers. Study-level information: A couple of HPV16-positive patients' cells yielded candidate HPV-specific clones and common motifs.

This clone was recorded a few times. The antigen is not known. Profiling relied on immunoSEQ multiplex PCR, and the TCRdb table lists in-frame clones only, not all of them. The sample lists roughly 39,000 clones; around 80% were seen once. General study points: Candidate HPV-specific clones and E7-related TCR motifs grew in tumor during treatment. For HPV16-positive patients, expanding HPV-responsive T cells associated with longer recurrence-free survival.

Repeated repertoire sampling spanned the course of chemoradiotherapy. This CDR3 contains 17 residues. The J segment lost 4 bases and the V segment lost 4 bases, leaving 6 bases of the junction unmatched. CDR1 SEHNR and CDR2 FQNEAQ come from the germline V gene (reference sequence). This chain uses TRBV7-9 with TRBJ2-2; TRBD2 agrees at 13 bases. The sequence was collected from a human donor with HPV-associated anogenital cancer. The material was blood, obtained from a patient who underwent chemoradiotherapy. The CDR3 DNA reads TGTGCCAGCAGCTGGGGACTAGCGGGGACTTTCACCGGGGAGCTGTTTTTT. Its translation is CASSWGLAGTFTGELFF.